This TCR beta chain was retrieved from a study of blood T cell repertoires in COVID-19. Study-wide context: The United States, Italy and Spain were the sources of the acute and convalescent COVID-19 samples. PBMCs, B-cell-depleted T cells, or T cells provided the cDNA or gDNA that made up the material.

The germline V and J ends were trimmed by 1 base and 3 bases, with 13 bases remaining between them. Germline V lookup: CDR1 MGHRA, CDR2 YSYEKL. The CDR3 sequence is 16 residues long. The authors' processing: Using reference gene primer amplification, nucleated cell counts were estimated. Sequencing used immunoSEQ multiplex PCR; TCRdb keeps in-frame clones, though not all of them. The D gene and trimming were derived from the DNA, and the V and J assignments and clone size from that table. The sample records about 210,000 clones, roughly nine tenths being singletons. This chain joins TRBV4-1 and TRBJ1-5; D possibly corresponds to TRBD1 (5 bases). This receptor was taken from a man aged 40-50 years with acute or convalescent COVID-19. Material for sequencing was peripheral blood. The CDR3 DNA sequence: TGCGCCAGCAGCCAAGGGGGCAACAGACTCAATCAGCCCCAGCATTTT. It yields the protein CASSQGGNRLNQPQHF.